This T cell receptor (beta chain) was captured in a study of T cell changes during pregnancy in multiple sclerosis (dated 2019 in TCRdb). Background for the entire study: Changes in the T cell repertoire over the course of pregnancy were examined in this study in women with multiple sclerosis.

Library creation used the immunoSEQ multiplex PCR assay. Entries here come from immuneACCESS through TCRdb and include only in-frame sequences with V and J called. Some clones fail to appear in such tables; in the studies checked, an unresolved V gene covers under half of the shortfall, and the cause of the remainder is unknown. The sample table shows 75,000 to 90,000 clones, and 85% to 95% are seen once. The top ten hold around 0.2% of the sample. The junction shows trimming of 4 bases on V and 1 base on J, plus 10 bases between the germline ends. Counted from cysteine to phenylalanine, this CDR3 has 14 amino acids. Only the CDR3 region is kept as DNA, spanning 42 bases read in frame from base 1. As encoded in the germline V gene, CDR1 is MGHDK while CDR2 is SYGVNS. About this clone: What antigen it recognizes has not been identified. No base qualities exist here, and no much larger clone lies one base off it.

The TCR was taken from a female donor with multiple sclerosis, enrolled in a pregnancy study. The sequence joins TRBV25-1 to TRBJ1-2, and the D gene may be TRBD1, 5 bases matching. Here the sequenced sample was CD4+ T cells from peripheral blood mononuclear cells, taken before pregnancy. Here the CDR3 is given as CASSGRGFNYGYTF. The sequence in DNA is TGTGCCAGCAGTGGGAGGGGATTTAACTATGGCTACACCTTC.